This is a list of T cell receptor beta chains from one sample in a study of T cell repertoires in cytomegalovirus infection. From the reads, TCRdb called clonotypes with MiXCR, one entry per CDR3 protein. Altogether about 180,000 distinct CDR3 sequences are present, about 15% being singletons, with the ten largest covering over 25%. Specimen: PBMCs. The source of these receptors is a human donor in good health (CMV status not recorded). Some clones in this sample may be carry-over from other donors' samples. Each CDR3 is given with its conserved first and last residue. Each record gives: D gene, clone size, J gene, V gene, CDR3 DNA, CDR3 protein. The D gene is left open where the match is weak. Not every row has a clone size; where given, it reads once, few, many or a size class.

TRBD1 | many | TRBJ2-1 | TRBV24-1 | TGTGCCACCAGTGAAACCGGGACAGGGGGCAATGAGCAGTTCTTC | CATSETGTGGNEQFF
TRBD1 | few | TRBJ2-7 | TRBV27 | TGTGCCAGCAGTTCTTGGACAGGGGTCTACGAGCAGTACTTC | CASSSWTGVYEQYF
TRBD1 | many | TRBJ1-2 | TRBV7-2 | TGTGCCAGCAGCTTAGGGGGACAGAGCTACTATGGCTACACCTTC | CASSLGGQSYYGYTF
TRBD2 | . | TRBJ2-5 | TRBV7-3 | TGTGCCAGCAGCTTAAGTGGTAGCGGGTACCAAGAGACCCAGTACTTC | CASSLSGSGYQETQYF
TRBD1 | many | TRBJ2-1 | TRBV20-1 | TGCAGTGCCCCTGCTGGGACAGGGGACTACAATGAGCAGTTCTTC | CSAPAGTGDYNEQFF
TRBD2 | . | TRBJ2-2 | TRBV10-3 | TGTGCCATCAGCCGTGGACTAGCGGGGGCCGGGGAGCTGTTTTTT | CAISRGLAGAGELFF
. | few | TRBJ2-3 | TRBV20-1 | TGCAGTGCTAGAGATTGGGGGGAGAGGGCCGGATGGGGAGATACGCAGTATTTT | CSARDWGERAGWGDTQYF
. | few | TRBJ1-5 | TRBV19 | TGTGCCAGTAGTCCAAGGAGGGAGAGCGTCGGCAATCAGCCCCAGCATTTT | CASSPRRESVGNQPQHF
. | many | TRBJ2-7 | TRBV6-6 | TGTGCCAGCAGTTACCCTGGGGGAGGAGGACTACGAAGAGAGCAGTACTTC | CASSYPGGGGLRREQYF
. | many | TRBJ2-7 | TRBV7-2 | TGTGCCAGCAGCTTAGGGGGGGGCGAGACCTACGAGCAGTACTTC | CASSLGGGETYEQYF
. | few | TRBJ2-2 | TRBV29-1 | TGCAGCGTTGAACGTAACGGGGGGAACACCGGGGAGCTGTTTTTT | CSVERNGGNTGELFF
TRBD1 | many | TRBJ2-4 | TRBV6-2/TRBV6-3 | TGTGCCAGCAGACCAATGACAGGGATCGTTGGTGGGACCAAAAACATTCAGTACTTC | CASRPMTGIVGGTKNIQYF
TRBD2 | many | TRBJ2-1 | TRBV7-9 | TGTGCCAGCAGCTTTACCCGACTAGCGGGTGGCAACAATGAGCAGTTCTTC | CASSFTRLAGGNNEQFF
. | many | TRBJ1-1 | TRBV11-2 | TGTGCCAGCAGCTTAGGGCAGGGGTCCACTGAAGCTTTCTTT | CASSLGQGSTEAFF
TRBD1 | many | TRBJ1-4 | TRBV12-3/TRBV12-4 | TGTGCCAGCAGACAGGGGGCAGGGGAAAAACTGTTTTTT | CASRQGAGEKLFF
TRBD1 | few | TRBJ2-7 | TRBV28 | TGTGCCAGCAGTTCCGCGGGACAGGACTCCTACGAGCAGTACTTC | CASSSAGQDSYEQYF
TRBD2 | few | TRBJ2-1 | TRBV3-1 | TGTGCCAGCAGCCAACTAGCGGGAGGGAAATCAAATGAGCAGTTCTTC | CASSQLAGGKSNEQFF
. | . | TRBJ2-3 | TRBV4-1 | TGCGCCAGCAGCCCCGGTCTCACAGATACGCAGTATTTT | CASSPGLTDTQYF
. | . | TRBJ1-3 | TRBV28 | TGTGCCAGCAGCCTGAGGCGCTCTGGAAACACCATATATTTT | CASSLRRSGNTIYF
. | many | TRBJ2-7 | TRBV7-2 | TGTGCCAGCAGCTTCCTGAGGGCAGGGGTCTACGAGCAGTACTTC | CASSFLRAGVYEQYF
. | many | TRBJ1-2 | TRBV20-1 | TGCAGTGCTAGAGACCCCGGACAGTATGGCTACACCTTC | CSARDPGQYGYTF
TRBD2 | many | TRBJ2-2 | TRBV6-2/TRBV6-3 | TGTGCCAGCAAAAGCGGGGTCGCGAACACCGGGGAGCTGTTTTTT | CASKSGVANTGELFF
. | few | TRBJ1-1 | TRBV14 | TGTGCCAGCAGCCGACCCGGGACGGGGAACACTGAAGCTTTCTTT | CASSRPGTGNTEAFF
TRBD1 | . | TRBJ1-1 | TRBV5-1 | TGCGCCAGCAGTCTTACCGGGACAGAGAACACTGAAGCTTTCTTT | CASSLTGTENTEAFF
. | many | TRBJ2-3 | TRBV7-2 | TGTGCCAGCAGCTTGAGAGACAATACGCAGTATTTT | CASSLRDNTQYF
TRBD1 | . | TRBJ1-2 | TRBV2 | TGTGCCGTACCGGGACAGGGGACCTATGGCTACACCTTC | CAVPGQGTYGYTF
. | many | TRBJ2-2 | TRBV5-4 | TGTGCCAGCAGCTTGCCGGGACGAAGCACCGGGGAGCTGTTTTTT | CASSLPGRSTGELFF
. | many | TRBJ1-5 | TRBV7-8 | TGTGCCAGCAGCTTAGCCGACAGTCGGCCCCAGCATTTT | CASSLADSRPQHF
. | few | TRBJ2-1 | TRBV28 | TGTGCCAGCAGTTTCAAACCCCTCCTTTACAATGAGCAGTTCTTC | CASSFKPLLYNEQFF
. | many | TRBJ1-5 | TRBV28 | TGTGCCAGCAGTTTTGGACGGTCCGATCAGCCCCAGCATTTT | CASSFGRSDQPQHF